This T cell receptor beta chain originates from a study of beta chain features in type 1 diabetes. At the level of the study: Across all samples, roughly 100,000,000 sorted cells were examined.

Expressed TCRB transcripts were sequenced because the isolated RNA had all been reverse transcribed beforehand. Method: immunoSEQ multiplex PCR; TCRdb's copy keeps in-frame clones and lacks some. The sample carries over 40,000 clones, approximately 70% recorded once. In this sample, this clone turned up a few times. The antigen is unknown. Trimming removed 5 bases from V and 3 bases from J, with 7 bases in between. CDR1 SEHNR and CDR2 FQNEAQ come from the germline V gene (reference sequence). The CDR3 length is 13 residues. Broader study findings: Within patients, naive, central memory and Treg TCRB repertoires seemed more similar than within healthy donors. Shorter TCRB CDR3s, moderately but significantly so, marked every one of the four CD4+ subsets in Type 1 diabetes patients.

Purity exceeded 98% in all sorted populations. The sequence was collected from a woman aged 18-35 years with type 1 diabetes. The chain combines TRBV7-9 with TRBJ2-2; D not certain. Material: Tregs from blood. CDR3 bases: TGTGCCAGCAGCCCCCTTTACACCGGGGAGCTGTTTTTT. Encoded protein: CASSPLYTGELFF.